Shown below are 20 T cell receptor beta chains from a single sample sequenced in a study of cytomegalovirus exposure and HLA in healthy donors. The assay was immunoSEQ multiplex PCR, and TCRdb's table has in-frame clones only and misses some. This table has about 180,000 clones, approximately 81% appearing once. Specimen: PBMCs. The receptors come from a young man in good health and CMV-seropositive.

In its sample, this clone was seen a few times. This chain connects TRBV30 to TRBJ1-1; D ambiguous. Germline V lookup: CDR1 GTSNPN, CDR2 SVGIG (reference sequence). V lost 1 base and J 0 bases, leaving 9 bases between the germline ends. The CDR3 has 14 amino acids. The CDR3 nucleotides read TGTGCCTGGAGTGAAATTACAGTGAACACTGAAGCTTTCTTT. Its protein is CAWSEITVNTEAFF.

This chain links TRBV30 with TRBJ2-7; the match to TRBD1 covers 9 bases. This CDR3 is 13 amino acids long. V was pared by 3 bases and J by 6 bases, with 6 bases of the junction left unmatched. Germline V gene lookup returns CDR1 GTSNPN and CDR2 SVGIG (reference sequence). CDR3 amino acids: CAWSLLTGGEQYF. CDR3 DNA: TGTGCCTGGAGCCTCCTGACAGGGGGCGAGCAGTACTTC.

This chain uses TRBV28 with TRBJ2-3; D unclear. The CDR3 is made up of 14 amino acids. V was clipped by 9 bases and J by 1 base, with 14 bases between them. CDR1 is MDHEN, CDR2 SYDVKM, per germline. CDR3 bases: TGTGCCAGTCTTCCCGGTGCGGGCACAGATACGCAGTATTTT. Translated, it gives CASLPGAGTDTQYF.

The rearrangement uses TRBV30 and TRBJ2-2; D is uncertain. Trimming took 3 bases from V and 0 from J, leaving 8 bases between them. Germline CDR1 reads GTSNPN; CDR2 reads SVGIG (reference sequence). The CDR3 has 14 amino acids. In DNA, the CDR3 is TGTGCCTGGAGCCCGGTTTCGAACACCGGGGAGCTGTTTTTT. Residues: CAWSPVSNTGELFF.

This clone was found once. The chain carries TRBV30 and TRBJ1-1, with a possible D match to TRBD1 (5 bases). Germline V gene data show CDR1 as GTSNPN and CDR2 as SVGIG (reference sequence). This CDR3 contains 13 residues. V dropped 0 bases and J dropped 4 bases, with 9 bases sitting between them. The CDR3 DNA follows: TGTGCCTGGAGTGTACTCAGGGCCACTGAAGCTTTCTTT. Translating it yields CAWSVLRATEAFF.

The J gene is TRBJ1-5, the V gene TRBV19; tentatively, D is TRBD1 (5 bases). CDR1 LNHDA and CDR2 SQIVND come from the germline V gene (reference sequence). CDR3 length equals 13 residues. The germline V and J ends were trimmed by 3 bases and 7 bases, with 10 bases remaining between them. This chain's CDR3 is CASSMGRGQPQHF. CDR3 nucleotide sequence: TGTGCCAGTAGTATGGGGAGGGGCCAGCCCCAGCATTTT.

The chain is built from TRBV28 and TRBJ2-3; perhaps TRBD1 as D (5 bases). CDR1 is MDHEN and CDR2 is SYDVKM in the germline V gene. Trimming cost V 5 bases and J 1 base, with 16 bases left between them. The CDR3 length is 16 residues. The CDR3 spells CASSIQGNGGTDTQYF. In DNA form, the CDR3 reads TGTGCCAGCAGTATCCAGGGAAATGGGGGCACAGATACGCAGTATTTT.

V usage is TRBV5-1 and J usage is TRBJ2-7, with 13 bases identical to TRBD2. The ends lost 0 bases at V and 3 bases at J; junction bases unmatched: 6. The CDR3 length is 17 residues. In germline, CDR1 is SGHRS, CDR2 YFSETQ. CDR3 sequence: CASSLGLAGGLYYEQYF. DNA for the CDR3: TGCGCCAGCAGCTTGGGACTAGCGGGAGGCCTTTACTACGAGCAGTACTTC.

This chain uses TRBV11-3 with TRBJ1-1; maybe TRBD1 (6 bases). Per germline, CDR1 SGHNT and CDR2 YENEEA. CDR3 length: 17 residues. V was shortened by 3 bases and J by 1 base, with 18 bases between the two germline ends. CDR3 residues: CASSFTGNDGANTEAFF. DNA of the CDR3: TGTGCCAGCAGCTTCACAGGGAATGACGGGGCGAACACTGAAGCTTTCTTT.

The gene calls are TRBV27 and TRBJ1-2, with 7 positions matching TRBD1. The trim removed 4 bases at V and 2 bases at J, leaving 4 bases unmatched. The V gene's germline CDR1 is MNHEY and CDR2 SMNVEV (reference sequence). CDR3 length: 14 residues. DNA of the CDR3: TGTGCCAGCAGTTCGTCGACAGGGAACTATGGCTACACCTTC. The encoded protein is CASSSSTGNYGYTF.

The V gene is TRBV7-3, the J gene TRBJ1-1; possibly TRBD1 for D (6 bases). Between the trimmed V and J ends, which lost 5 bases and 2 bases, there was a span of 15 bases. This CDR3 spans 15 amino acids. Germline V lookup: CDR1 SGHTA, CDR2 FQGTGA. The CDR3 region is CASSEFGTSNTEAFF. Written as DNA, the CDR3 is TGTGCCAGCAGCGAATTCGGGACAAGTAACACTGAAGCTTTCTTT.

The chain carries TRBV5-1 and TRBJ1-2; D is possibly TRBD1 (5 bases). The length of the CDR3 is 13 residues. Trimming took off 1 base at V and 8 bases at J, with 12 bases between the two ends. Germline values: CDR1 SGHRS, CDR2 YFSETQ. The CDR3 coding sequence is TGCGCCAGCAGCTTGTTTACAGGCCGCGGCTACACCTTC. It is translated as CASSLFTGRGYTF.

This clone was recorded a few times. CDR3 amino acids: CATGRENQPQHF. DNA of the CDR3: TGTGCCACCGGACGGGAGAATCAGCCCCAGCATTTT. This chain joins TRBV28 and TRBJ1-5, with no clear D. The ends were cut back, 10 bases at V and 4 bases at J, with 11 bases in the middle. The CDR3 totals 12 residues. The V gene's germline CDR1 is MDHEN and CDR2 SYDVKM. The variable domain in full, completed from reference TRBV28 and TRBJ1-5, reads DVKVTQSSRYLVKRTGEKVFLECVQDMDHENMFWYRQDPGLGLRLIYFSYDVKMKEKGDIPEGYSVSREKKERFSLILESASTNQTSMYLCATGRENQPQHFGDGTRLSIL.

The chain links TRBV4-1 to TRBJ2-1; maybe TRBD2 (6 bases). This CDR3 region has 18 residues. The V end was cut by 0 bases, the J end by 6 bases, with 21 bases between. Germline CDR1 reads MGHRA; CDR2 reads YSYEKL. The CDR3 protein is CASSQDQASAVWSNEQFF. CDR3 DNA sequence: TGCGCCAGCAGCCAAGATCAGGCTAGCGCAGTTTGGAGCAATGAGCAGTTCTTC.

Comment on this clone: Other nucleotide sequences in the sample specify the same CDR3. The V gene is TRBV30, the J gene TRBJ2-3; D gene unclear. V lost 1 base to trimming and J lost 1 base, with 3 bases between them. Germline CDR1 reads GTSNPN; CDR2 reads SVGIG (reference sequence). The CDR3 spans 12 residues. The CDR3 loop reads CAWSGGTDTQYF. The CDR3 bases are TGTGCCTGGAGTGGAGGCACAGATACGCAGTATTTT.

The chain joins TRBV6-4 to TRBJ2-7; 7 nucleotides line up with TRBD1. Trimming at V came to 3 bases and at J to 4 bases, leaving 9 bases not matched to a gene. Germline-derived CDR1 and CDR2 are MRHNA and SNTAGT. CDR3 length: 15 residues. The CDR3 DNA follows: TGTGCCAGCAGTGAGAGGACAGGTACCATTTACGAGCAGTACTTC. This sequence encodes CASSERTGTIYEQYF.

The CDR3 loop reads CAWSGSAASTNYGYTF. DNA for the CDR3: TGTGCCTGGAGTGGCTCAGCGGCTTCCACCAACTATGGCTACACCTTC. The chain combines TRBV30 with TRBJ1-2; D is uncertain. CDR3 length: 16 residues. Germline V gives CDR1 GTSNPN, CDR2 SVGIG (reference sequence). The V end was cut by 1 base, the J end by 2 bases, with 17 bases between.

This rearrangement joins TRBV9 to TRBJ2-7; 7 nucleotides match TRBD2. The CDR3 runs 14 residues. Germline lookup yields CDR1 SGDLS and CDR2 YYNGEE. V was pared by 4 bases and J by 2 bases, with 6 bases of the junction left unmatched. Here the CDR3 DNA reads TGTGCCAGCAGCCCTGGGGGGGGAACCTACGAGCAGTACTTC. It yields the protein CASSPGGGTYEQYF.

The sample holds one count of this clone. J is TRBJ2-3 and V is TRBV4-2, with TRBD1 matching 11 bases. V lost 3 bases and J lost 8; bases outside the gene matches: 13. CDR3 size: 17 residues. The V gene's germline CDR1 is LGHNA and CDR2 YNFKEQ. The CDR3 nucleotides read TGTGCCAGCAGCCACACCCTTGGGACAGGGGGAATTTTTACGCAGTATTTT. This encodes CASSHTLGTGGIFTQYF.

This chain connects TRBV18 to TRBJ1-5; 8 bases map to TRBD1. From germline, CDR1 is KGHSH and CDR2 LQKENI. With V trimmed by 6 bases and J by 7 bases, 5 bases remained unmatched. This CDR3 spans 13 amino acids. CDR3 amino acids: CASSMGQDQPQHF. Here the CDR3 DNA reads TGTGCCAGCTCGATGGGACAGGACCAGCCCCAGCATTTT.